This T cell receptor (beta chain) originates from a study of PD-L1 blockade in urothelial cancer. Produced via immunoSEQ multiplex PCR; TCRdb's table is partial and in-frame only. This table holds about 27,000 clones, approximately 77% found once. Trimming shortened V by 0 bases and J by 6 bases, and 11 bases separated the two germline ends. The CDR3 length is 14 residues. CDR1 is ENHRY, CDR2 SYGVKD, per germline. The time point: peripheral blood 6 weeks after treatment start. The V and J genes are TRBV10-3 and TRBJ1-2; D perhaps matches TRBD1 (5 bases). Sequenced material: PBMCs, taken around atezolizumab (anti-PD-L1) treatment. The TCR comes from a man in his sixties or seventies with urothelial cancer. The CDR3 DNA is TGTGCCATCAGTGAGTCGTGGGACTCAGATGGCTACACCTTC. This gives the protein CAISESWDSDGYTF.